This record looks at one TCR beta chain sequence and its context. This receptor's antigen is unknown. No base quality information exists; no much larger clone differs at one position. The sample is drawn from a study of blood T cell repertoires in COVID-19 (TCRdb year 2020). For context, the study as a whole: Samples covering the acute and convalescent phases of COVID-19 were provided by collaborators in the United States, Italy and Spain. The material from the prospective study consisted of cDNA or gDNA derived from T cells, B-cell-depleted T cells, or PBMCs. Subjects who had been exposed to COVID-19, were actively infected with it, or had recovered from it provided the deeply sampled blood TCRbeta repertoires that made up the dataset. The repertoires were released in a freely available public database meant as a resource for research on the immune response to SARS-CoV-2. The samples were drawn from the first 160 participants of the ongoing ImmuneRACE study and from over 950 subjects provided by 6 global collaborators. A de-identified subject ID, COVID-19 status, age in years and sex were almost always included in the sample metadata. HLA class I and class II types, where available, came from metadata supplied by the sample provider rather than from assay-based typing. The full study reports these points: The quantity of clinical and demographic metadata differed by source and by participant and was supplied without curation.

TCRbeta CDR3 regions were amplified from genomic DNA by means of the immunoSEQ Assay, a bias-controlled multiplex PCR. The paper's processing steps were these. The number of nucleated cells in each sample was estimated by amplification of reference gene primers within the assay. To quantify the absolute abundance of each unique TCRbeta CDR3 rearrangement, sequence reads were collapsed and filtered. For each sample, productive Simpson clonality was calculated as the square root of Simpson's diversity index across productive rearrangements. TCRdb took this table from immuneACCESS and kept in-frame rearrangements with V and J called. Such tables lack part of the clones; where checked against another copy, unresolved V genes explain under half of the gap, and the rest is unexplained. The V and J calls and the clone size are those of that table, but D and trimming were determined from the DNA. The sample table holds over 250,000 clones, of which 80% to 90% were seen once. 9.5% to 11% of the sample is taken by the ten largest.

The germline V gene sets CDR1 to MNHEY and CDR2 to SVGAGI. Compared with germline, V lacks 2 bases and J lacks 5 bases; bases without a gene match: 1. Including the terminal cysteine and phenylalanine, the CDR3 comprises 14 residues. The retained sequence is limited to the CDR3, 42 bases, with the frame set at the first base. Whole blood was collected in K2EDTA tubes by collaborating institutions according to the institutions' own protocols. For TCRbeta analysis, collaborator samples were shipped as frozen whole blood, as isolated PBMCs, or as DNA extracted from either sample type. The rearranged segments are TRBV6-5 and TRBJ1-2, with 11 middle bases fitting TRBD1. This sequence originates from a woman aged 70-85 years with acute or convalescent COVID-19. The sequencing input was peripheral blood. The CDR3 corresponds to CASSYRDRGYGYTF. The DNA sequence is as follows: TGTGCCAGCAGTTACAGGGACAGGGGGTATGGCTACACCTTC.